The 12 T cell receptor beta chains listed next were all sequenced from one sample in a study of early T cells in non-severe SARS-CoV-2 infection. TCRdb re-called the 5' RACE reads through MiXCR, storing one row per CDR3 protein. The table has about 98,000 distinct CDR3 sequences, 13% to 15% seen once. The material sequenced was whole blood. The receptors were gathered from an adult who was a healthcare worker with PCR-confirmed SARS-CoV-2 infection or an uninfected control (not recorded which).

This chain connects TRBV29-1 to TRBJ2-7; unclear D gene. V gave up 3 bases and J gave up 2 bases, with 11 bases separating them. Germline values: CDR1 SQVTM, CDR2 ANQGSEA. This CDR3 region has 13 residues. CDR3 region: CSVELDIPYEQYF. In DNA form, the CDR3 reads TGCAGCGTTGAGTTGGATATCCCCTACGAGCAGTACTTC.

The CDR3 coding sequence is TGTGCCAGCAGTGCCCCTATCGACCGGATTAGCAATCAGCCCCAGCATTTT. Translation gives CASSAPIDRISNQPQHF. This chain links TRBV6-1 with TRBJ1-5; D not resolved. CDR1 is MNHNS, CDR2 SASEGT, per germline. V was trimmed by 4 bases and J by 0 bases, leaving 16 bases between them. The length of the CDR3 is 17 residues.

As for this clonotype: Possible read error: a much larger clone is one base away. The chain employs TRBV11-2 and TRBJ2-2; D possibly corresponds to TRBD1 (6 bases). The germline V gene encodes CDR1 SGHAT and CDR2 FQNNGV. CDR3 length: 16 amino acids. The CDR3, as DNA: TGTACCAGCAGCTTAGGGACACTGCCGAACACCGGGGAGCTGTTTTTT. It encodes CTSSLGTLPNTGELFF.

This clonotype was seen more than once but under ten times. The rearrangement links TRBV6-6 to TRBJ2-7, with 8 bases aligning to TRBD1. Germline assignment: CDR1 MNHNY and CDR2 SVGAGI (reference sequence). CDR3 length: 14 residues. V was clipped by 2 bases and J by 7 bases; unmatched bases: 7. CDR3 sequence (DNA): TGTGCCAGCAGTTACAGGACAGGGCTGGGGGAGCAGTACTTC. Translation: CASSYRTGLGEQYF.

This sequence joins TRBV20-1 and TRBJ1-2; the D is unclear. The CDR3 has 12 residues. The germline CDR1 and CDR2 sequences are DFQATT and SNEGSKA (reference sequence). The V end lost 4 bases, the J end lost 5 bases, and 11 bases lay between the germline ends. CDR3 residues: CSAIQIPYGYTF. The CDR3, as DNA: TGCAGTGCTATACAGATTCCGTATGGCTACACCTTC.

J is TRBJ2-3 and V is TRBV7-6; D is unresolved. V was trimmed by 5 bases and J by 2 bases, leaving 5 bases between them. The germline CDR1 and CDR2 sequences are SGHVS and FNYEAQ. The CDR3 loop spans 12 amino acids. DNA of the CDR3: TGTGCCAGCAGCCGGTCCACAGATACGCAGTATTTT. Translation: CASSRSTDTQYF. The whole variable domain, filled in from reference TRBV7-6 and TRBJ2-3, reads GAGVSQSPRYKVTKRGQDVALRCDPISGHVSLYWYRQALGQGPEFLTYFNYEAQQDKSGLPNDRFSAERPEGSISTLTIQRTEQRDSAMYRCASSRSTDTQYFGPGTRLTVL.

As DNA, the CDR3 is TGTGCCAGCAGGGAGCCAGCGGTTAGCACAGATACGCAGTATTTT. Its protein is CASREPAVSTDTQYF. The rearrangement links TRBV28 to TRBJ2-3; weak D call: TRBD2 (5 bases). The ends were cut back, 6 bases at V and 0 bases at J, with 13 bases in the middle. This CDR3 has 15 residues. Per germline, CDR1 MDHEN and CDR2 SYDVKM.

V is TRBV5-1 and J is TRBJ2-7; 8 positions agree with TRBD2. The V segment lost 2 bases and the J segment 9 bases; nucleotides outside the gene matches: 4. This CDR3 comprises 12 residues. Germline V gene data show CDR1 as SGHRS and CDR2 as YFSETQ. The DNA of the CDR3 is TGCGCCAGCAGCTTAGCGGGAGTTGGGCAGTACTTC. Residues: CASSLAGVGQYF.

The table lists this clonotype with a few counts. CDR3 DNA: TGCGCCAGCAGCCACGACGTTGAGACCCAGTACTTC. As protein: CASSHDVETQYF. This chain links TRBV4-1 with TRBJ2-5; D is unresolved. The V gene's germline CDR1 is MGHRA and CDR2 YSYEKL. This CDR3 is built from 12 residues. Trimming took 3 bases from V and 5 from J, leaving 7 bases between them.

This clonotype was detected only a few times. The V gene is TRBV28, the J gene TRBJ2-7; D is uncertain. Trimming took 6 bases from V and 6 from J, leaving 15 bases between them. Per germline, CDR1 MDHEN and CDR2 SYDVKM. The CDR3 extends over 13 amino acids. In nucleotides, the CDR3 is TGTGCCAGCAGACTTAATACGATCGGCGAGCAGTACTTC. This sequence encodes CASRLNTIGEQYF.

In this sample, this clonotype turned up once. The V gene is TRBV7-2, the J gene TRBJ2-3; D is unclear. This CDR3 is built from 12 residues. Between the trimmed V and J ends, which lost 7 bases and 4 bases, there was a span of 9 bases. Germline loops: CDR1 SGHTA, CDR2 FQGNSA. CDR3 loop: CASTARADTQYF. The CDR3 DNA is TGTGCCAGCACCGCTAGAGCAGATACGCAGTATTTT.

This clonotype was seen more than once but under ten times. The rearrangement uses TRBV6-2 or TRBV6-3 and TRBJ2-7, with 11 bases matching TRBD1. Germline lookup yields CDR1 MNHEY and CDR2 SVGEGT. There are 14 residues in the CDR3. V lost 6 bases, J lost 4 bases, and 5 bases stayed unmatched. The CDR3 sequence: CASSPDRGLYEQYF. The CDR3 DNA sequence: TGTGCCAGCAGCCCGGACAGGGGGCTTTACGAGCAGTACTTC.